This TCR beta chain is from a study of T cell repertoires in cytomegalovirus infection. Study details: It was the public TCR beta signatures that indicated both CMV infection and matching HLA type. Overall study findings and caveats: Ex vivo, HLA-C-restricted CMV-specific TCR beta clonotypes prevailed over the rest of the response.

Each CDR3 protein gets one entry after TCRdb re-called the reads with MiXCR. The repertoire includes about 500,000 distinct CDR3 sequences, around 30% of them detected once, and about a sixth sits in the top ten. CDR1 and CDR2 from the germline V gene are SGHTA and FQGNSA. This CDR3 spans 15 amino acids. V lost 5 bases and J lost 4, with 17 bases in between. This clonotype has only a few counts. Antigen unknown. The source of this sequence is a human donor in good health (CMV status not recorded). Some clones in this sample may be carry-over from other donors' samples. The starting material was cultured PBMCs, obtained from culture after CMV antigen stimulation. The chain has TRBV7-2 and TRBJ1-2; D perhaps matches TRBD1 (6 bases). In nucleotides, the CDR3 is TGTGCCAGCAGCGACAAGGACAGACGGGGCTATGGCTACACCTTC. Amino acids: CASSDKDRRGYGYTF. Supplemented by reference TRBV7-2 and TRBJ1-2, the full variable domain reads GAGVSQSPSNKVTEKGKDVELRCDPISGHTALYWYRQSLGQGLEFLIYFQGNSAPDKSGLPSDRFSAERTGGSVSTLTIQRTQQEDSAVYLCASSDKDRRGYGYTFGSGTRLTVV.